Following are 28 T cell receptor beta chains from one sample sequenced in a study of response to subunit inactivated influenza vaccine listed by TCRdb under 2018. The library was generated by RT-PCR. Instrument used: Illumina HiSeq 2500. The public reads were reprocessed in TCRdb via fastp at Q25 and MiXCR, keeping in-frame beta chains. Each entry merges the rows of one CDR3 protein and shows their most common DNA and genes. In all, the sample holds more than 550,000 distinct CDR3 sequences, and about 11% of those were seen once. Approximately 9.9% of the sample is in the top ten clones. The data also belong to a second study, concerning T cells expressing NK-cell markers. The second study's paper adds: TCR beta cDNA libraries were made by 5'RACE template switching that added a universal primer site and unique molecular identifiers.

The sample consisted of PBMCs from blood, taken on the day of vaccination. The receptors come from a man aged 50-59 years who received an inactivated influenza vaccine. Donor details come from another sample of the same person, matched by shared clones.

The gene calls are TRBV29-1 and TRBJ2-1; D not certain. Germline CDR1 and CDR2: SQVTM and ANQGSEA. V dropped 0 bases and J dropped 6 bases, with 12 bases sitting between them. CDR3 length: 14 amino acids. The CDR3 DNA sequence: TGCAGCGTTGAAGATCTGCGTAGAATCAATGAGCAGTTCTTC. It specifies CSVEDLRRINEQFF.

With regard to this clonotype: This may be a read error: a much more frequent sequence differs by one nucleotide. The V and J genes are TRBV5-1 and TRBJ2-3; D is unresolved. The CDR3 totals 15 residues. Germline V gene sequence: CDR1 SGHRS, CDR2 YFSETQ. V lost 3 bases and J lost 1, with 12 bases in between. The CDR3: CASSWGPSRTDTQYF. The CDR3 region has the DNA TGCGCCAGCAGCTGGGGTCCCAGCCGCACAGATACGCAGTATTTT. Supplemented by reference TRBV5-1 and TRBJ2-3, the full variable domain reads KAGVTQTPRYLIKTRGQQVTLSCSPISGHRSVSWYQQTPGQGLQFLFEYFSETQRNKGNFPGRFSGRQFSNSRSEMNVSTLELGDSALYLCASSWGPSRTDTQYFGPGTRLTVL.

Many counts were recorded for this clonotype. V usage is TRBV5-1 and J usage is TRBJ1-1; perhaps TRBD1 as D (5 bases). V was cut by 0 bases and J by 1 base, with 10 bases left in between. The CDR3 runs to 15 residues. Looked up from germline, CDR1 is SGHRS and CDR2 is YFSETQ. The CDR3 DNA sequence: TGCGCCAGCAGCTTGGAATGGGGACCGAACACTGAAGCTTTCTTT. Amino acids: CASSLEWGPNTEAFF.

The CDR3, as DNA: TGTGCCAGCAGCTTGGGTTTGTCAGGGGGTCACAATGAGCAGTTCTTC. Encoded protein: CASSLGLSGGHNEQFF. This chain uses TRBV5-6 with TRBJ2-1, with 7 nucleotides matching TRBD1. Unmatched junction bases numbered 8, after V lost 0 bases and J lost 5 bases. The CDR3 has 16 amino acids. Germline V CDR1 and CDR2: SGHDT, YYEEEE. Complete variable domain (other parts from reference TRBV5-6 and TRBJ2-1): DAGVTQSPTHLIKTRGQQVTLRCSPKSGHDTVSWYQQALGQGPQFIFQYYEEEERQRGNFPDRFSGHQFPNYSSELNVNALLLGDSALYLCASSLGLSGGHNEQFFGPGTRLTVL.

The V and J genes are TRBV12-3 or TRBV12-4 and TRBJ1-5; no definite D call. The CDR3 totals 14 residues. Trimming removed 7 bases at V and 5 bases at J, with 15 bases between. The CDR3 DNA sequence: TGTGCCAGCAATGCCGCCTATATCGATCAGCCCCAGCATTTT. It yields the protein CASNAAYIDQPQHF.

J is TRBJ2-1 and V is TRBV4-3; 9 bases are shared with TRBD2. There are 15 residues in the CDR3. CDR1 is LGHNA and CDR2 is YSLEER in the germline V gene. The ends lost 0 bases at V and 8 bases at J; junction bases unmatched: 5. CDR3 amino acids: CASSQDLAGLYEQFF. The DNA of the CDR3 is TGCGCCAGCAGCCAAGATCTAGCGGGGCTCTATGAGCAGTTCTTC.

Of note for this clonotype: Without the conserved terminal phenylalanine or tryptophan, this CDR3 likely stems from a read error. The CDR3 region has the DNA TGTGCCAGCAGATCCCAACAAAGCACAGATACGCAGTATTAT. It yields the protein CASRSQQSTDTQYY. The V gene is TRBV28, the J gene TRBJ2-3, with D uncertain. V was shortened by 6 bases and J by 0 bases, with 10 bases between the two germline ends. CDR3 length equals 14 residues. Per germline, CDR1 MDHEN and CDR2 SYDVKM.

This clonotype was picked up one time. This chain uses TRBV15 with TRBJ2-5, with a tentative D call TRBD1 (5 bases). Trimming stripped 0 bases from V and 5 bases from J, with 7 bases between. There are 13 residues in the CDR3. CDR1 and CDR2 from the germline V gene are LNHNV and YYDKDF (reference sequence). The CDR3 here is CATSRDQGETQYF. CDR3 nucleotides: TGTGCCACCAGCAGAGATCAGGGTGAGACCCAGTACTTC.

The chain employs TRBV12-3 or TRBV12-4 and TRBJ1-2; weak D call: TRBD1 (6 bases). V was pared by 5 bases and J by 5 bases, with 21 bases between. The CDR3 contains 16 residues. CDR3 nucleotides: TGTGCCAGCAGTCCTTTGCCGTCAGGGGAGGCTTATGGCTACACCTTC. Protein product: CASSPLPSGEAYGYTF.

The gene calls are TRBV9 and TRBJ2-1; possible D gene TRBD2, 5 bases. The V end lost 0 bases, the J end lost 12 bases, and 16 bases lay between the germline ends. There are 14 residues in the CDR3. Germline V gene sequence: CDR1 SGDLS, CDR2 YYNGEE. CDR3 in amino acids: CASSVALLDGWQFF. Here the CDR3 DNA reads TGTGCCAGCAGCGTAGCCCTACTAGACGGATGGCAGTTCTTC.

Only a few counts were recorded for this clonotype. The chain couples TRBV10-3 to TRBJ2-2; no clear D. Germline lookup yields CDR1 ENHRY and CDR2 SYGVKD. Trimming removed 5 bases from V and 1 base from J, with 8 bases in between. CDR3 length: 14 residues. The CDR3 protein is CAISKGQNTGELFF. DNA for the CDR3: TGTGCCATCAGTAAAGGTCAGAACACCGGGGAGCTGTTTTTT.

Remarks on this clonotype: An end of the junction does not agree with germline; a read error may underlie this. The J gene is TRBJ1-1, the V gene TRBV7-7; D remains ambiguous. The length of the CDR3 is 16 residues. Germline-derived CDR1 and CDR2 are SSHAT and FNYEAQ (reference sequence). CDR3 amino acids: CASSVTIGRMNTEAFF. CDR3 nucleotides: TGTGCTAGCAGCGTTACCATCGGACGGATGAACACTGAAGCTTTCTTT.

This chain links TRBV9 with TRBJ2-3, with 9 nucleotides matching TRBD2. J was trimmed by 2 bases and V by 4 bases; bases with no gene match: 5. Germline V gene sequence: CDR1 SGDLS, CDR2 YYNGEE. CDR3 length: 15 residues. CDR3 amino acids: CASSLSGGLTDTQYF. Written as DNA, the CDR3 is TGTGCCAGCAGCCTTAGCGGGGGACTCACAGATACGCAGTATTTT. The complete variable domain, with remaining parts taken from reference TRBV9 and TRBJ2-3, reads DSGVTQTPKHLITATGQRVTLRCSPRSGDLSVYWYQQSLDQGLQFLIQYYNGEERAKGNILERFSAQQFPDLHSELNLSSLELGDSALYFCASSLSGGLTDTQYFGPGTRLTVL.

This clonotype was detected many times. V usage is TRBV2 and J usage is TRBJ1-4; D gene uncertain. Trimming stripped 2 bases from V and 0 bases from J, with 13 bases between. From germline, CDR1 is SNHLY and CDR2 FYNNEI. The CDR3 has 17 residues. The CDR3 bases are TGTGCCAGCAGTGAATCAGTGGGATATGCAACTAATGAAAAACTGTTTTTT. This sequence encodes CASSESVGYATNEKLFF. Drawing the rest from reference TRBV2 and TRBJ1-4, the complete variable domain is EPEVTQTPSHQVTQMGQEVILRCVPISNHLYFYWYRQILGQKVEFLVSFYNNEISEKSEIFDDQFSVERPDGSNFTLKIRSTKLEDSAMYFCASSESVGYATNEKLFFGSGTQLSVL.

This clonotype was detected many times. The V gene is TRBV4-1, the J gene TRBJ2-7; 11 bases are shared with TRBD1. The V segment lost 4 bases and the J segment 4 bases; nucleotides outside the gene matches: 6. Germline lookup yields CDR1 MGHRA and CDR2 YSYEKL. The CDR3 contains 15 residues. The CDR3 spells CASSLGQGALYEQYF. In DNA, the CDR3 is TGCGCCAGCAGCCTCGGACAGGGGGCGTTGTACGAGCAGTACTTC.

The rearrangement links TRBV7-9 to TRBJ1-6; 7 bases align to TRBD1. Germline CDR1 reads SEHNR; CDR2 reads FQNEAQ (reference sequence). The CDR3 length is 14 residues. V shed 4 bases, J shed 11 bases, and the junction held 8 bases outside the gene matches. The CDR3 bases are TGTGCCAGCAGCTCGACAGGGCCTTTGGCACCCCTCCACTTT. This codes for CASSSTGPLAPLHF.

The CDR3 sequence is CASSSLAGGRETQYF. The CDR3 region has the DNA TGTGCCAGCAGTTCTCTAGCGGGAGGTAGAGAGACCCAGTACTTC. The chain joins TRBV25-1 to TRBJ2-5; TRBD2 aligns across 11 bases. Germline lookup yields CDR1 MGHDK and CDR2 SYGVNS. There are 15 residues in the CDR3. The J segment lost 4 bases and the V segment lost 5 bases, leaving 6 bases of the junction unmatched.

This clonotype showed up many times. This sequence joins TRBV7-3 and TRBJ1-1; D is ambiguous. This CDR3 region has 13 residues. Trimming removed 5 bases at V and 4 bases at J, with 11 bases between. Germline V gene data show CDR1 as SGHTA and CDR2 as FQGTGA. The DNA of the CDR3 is TGTGCCAGCAGCCTATCAGGTAGCACTGAAGCTTTCTTT. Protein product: CASSLSGSTEAFF.

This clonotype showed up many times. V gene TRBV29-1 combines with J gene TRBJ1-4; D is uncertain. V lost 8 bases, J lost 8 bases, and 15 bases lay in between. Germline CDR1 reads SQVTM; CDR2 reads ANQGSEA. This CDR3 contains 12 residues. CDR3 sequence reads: CSIGINGEKLFF. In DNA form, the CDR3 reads TGCAGCATCGGCATAAATGGCGAAAAACTGTTTTTT.

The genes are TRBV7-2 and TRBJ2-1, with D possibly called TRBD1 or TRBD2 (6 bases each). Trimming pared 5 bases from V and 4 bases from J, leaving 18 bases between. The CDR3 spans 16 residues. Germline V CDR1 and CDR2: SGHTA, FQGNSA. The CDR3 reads CASSPSWGAGYNEQFF. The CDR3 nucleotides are TGTGCCAGCAGCCCCTCGTGGGGGGCTGGGTACAATGAGCAGTTCTTC.

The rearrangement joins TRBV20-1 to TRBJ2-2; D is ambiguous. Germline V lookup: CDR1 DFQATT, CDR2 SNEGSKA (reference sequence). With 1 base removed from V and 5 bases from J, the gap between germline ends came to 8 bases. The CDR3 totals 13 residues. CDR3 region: CSARVARTGELFF. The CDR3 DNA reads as TGCAGTGCTAGAGTGGCGAGGACCGGGGAGCTGTTTTTT.

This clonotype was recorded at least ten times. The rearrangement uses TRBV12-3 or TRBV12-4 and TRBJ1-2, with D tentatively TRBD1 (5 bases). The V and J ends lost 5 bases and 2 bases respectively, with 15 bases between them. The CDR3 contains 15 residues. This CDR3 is CASSPQAWGNYGYTF. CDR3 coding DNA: TGTGCCAGCAGTCCACAGGCTTGGGGCAACTATGGCTACACCTTC.

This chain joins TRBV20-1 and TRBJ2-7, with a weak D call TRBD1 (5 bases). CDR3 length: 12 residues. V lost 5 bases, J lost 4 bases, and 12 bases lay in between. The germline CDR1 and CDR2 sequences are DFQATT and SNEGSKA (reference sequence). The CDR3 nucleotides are TGCAGTGCTGGGGCTGGGGATTACGAGCAGTACTTC. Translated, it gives CSAGAGDYEQYF.

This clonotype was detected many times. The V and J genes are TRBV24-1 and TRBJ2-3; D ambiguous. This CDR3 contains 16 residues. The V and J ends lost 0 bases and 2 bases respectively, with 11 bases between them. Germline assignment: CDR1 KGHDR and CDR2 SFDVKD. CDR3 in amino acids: CATSDLGSLNTDTQYF. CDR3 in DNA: TGTGCCACCAGTGATTTGGGCTCGTTAAACACAGATACGCAGTATTTT.

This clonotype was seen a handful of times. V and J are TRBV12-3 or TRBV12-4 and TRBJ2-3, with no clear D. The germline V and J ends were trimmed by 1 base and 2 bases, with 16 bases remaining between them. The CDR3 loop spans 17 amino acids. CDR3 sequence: CASSLGGPDQVTDTQYF. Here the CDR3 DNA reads TGTGCCAGCAGTTTAGGTGGTCCTGACCAGGTCACAGATACGCAGTATTTT.

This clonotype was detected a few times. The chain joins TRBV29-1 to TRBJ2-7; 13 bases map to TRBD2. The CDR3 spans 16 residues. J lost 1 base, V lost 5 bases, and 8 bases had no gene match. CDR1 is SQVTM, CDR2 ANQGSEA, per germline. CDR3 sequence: CSVQNLTSGRSYEQYF. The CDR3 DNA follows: TGCAGCGTTCAGAATCTGACTAGCGGGAGGTCCTACGAGCAGTACTTC.

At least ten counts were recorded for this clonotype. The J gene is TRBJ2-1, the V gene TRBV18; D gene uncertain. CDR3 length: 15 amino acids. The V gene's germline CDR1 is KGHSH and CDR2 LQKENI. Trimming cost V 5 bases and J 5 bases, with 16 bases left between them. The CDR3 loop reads CASSGVLSANNEQFF. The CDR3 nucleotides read TGTGCCAGCTCAGGGGTTCTCAGCGCTAACAATGAGCAGTTCTTC.

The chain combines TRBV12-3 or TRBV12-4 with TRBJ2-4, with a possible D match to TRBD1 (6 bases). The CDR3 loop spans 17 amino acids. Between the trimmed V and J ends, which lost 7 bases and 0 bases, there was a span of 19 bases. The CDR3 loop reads CASTLSGTSLAKNIQYF. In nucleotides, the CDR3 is TGTGCCAGCACACTTTCCGGGACAAGTTTAGCCAAAAACATTCAGTACTTC.